Shown below are 27 T cell receptor beta chains from a single sample sequenced in a study of T cells in Graves' hyperthyroidism and ophthalmopathy. It was RNA transcripts that yielded the amplified TCR beta CDR3 regions. A set of HTBI primers served as the primers for a first-round RT-PCR of the TCR CDR3. TCRdb re-derived calls from the multiplex PCR reads in MiXCR, one entry per CDR3 protein. The sample carries around 340,000 distinct CDR3 sequences, about 18% recorded once. The sequencing input was blood. The receptors originated from a woman aged 50 to 65 with Graves' hyperthyroidism.

In this sample, this clonotype turned up a few times. The chain has TRBV5-6 and TRBJ2-3; D gene uncertain. The CDR3 loop spans 14 amino acids. Per the germline V gene, CDR1 is SGHDT and CDR2 is YYEEEE. The ends were cut back, 2 bases at V and 0 bases at J, with 7 bases in the middle. The CDR3 region is CASSFFPSTDTQYF. The CDR3 nucleotides read TGTGCCAGCAGCTTCTTTCCTAGCACAGATACGCAGTATTTT.

This clonotype was counted only a few times. The V call is TRBV9, the J call TRBJ2-5; tentative D call: TRBD2 (5 bases). Looked up from germline, CDR1 is SGDLS and CDR2 is YYNGEE. V shed 3 bases and J shed 3 bases, with 9 bases lying between them. There are 13 residues in the CDR3. The CDR3 region is CASSAGLEETQYF. For the CDR3, the DNA is TGTGCCAGCAGCGCCGGACTGGAAGAGACCCAGTACTTC.

This clonotype has only a few counts. The chain uses TRBV4-1 and TRBJ2-2, with 7 bases identical to TRBD1. J gave up 5 bases and V 0 bases, and 9 bases lay outside the gene matches. CDR1 and CDR2 from the germline V gene are MGHRA and YSYEKL. The CDR3 loop spans 17 amino acids. CDR3 sequence: CASSQDNRGPGTGELFF. Here the CDR3 DNA reads TGCGCCAGCAGCCAAGATAACAGGGGCCCTGGAACCGGGGAGCTGTTTTTT.

The CDR3 sequence: CASSSTGSQGEKLFF. CDR3 nucleotide sequence: TGTGCCAGCAGTTCGACAGGGTCCCAAGGTGAAAAACTGTTTTTT. This chain uses TRBV6-1 with TRBJ1-4; 7 bases are shared with TRBD1. Germline V gene data show CDR1 as MNHNS and CDR2 as SASEGT. Trimming at V came to 5 bases and at J to 7 bases, leaving 10 bases not matched to a gene. The CDR3 is 15 amino acids.

The V and J genes are TRBV9 and TRBJ2-5, with TRBD2 as a possible D gene (6 bases). V was cut by 4 bases and J by 5 bases, with 15 bases left in between. CDR3 length: 14 amino acids. The V gene's germline CDR1 is SGDLS and CDR2 YYNGEE. The DNA of the CDR3 is TGTGCCAGCAGCCTACTGGGGGGAGACGAGACCCAGTACTTC. Protein product: CASSLLGGDETQYF.

Many counts were recorded for this clonotype. The genes are TRBV18 and TRBJ2-3; D is undetermined. Germline assignment: CDR1 KGHSH and CDR2 LQKENI. Trimming took off 0 bases at V and 0 bases at J, with 7 bases between the two ends. The CDR3 is made up of 15 amino acids. CDR3 nucleotides: TGTGCCAGCTCACCACCGTCTTACAGCACAGATACGCAGTATTTT. Translation gives CASSPPSYSTDTQYF.

The sample holds many counts of this clonotype. The V gene is TRBV12-3 or TRBV12-4, the J gene TRBJ1-1, with 7 bases aligning to TRBD1. With V trimmed by 5 bases and J by 2 bases, 5 bases remained unmatched. The CDR3 covers 14 residues. Here the CDR3 reads CASSLQGSNTEAFF. CDR3 sequence (DNA): TGTGCCAGCAGTCTACAGGGGAGTAACACTGAAGCTTTCTTT.

This clonotype was observed a handful of times. The chain joins TRBV12-3 or TRBV12-4 to TRBJ2-5; TRBD2 might be the D (5 bases). This CDR3 contains 13 residues. The V gene lost 5 bases and the J gene lost 2 bases, with 9 bases spanning the gap. The CDR3 sequence is CASSRTAQETQYF. The CDR3 bases are TGTGCCAGCAGTCGGACTGCTCAAGAGACCCAGTACTTC.

The V and J genes are TRBV28 and TRBJ1-2; D call uncertain. The CDR3 is made up of 11 amino acids. V gave up 6 bases and J gave up 4 bases, with 6 bases separating them. CDR1 and CDR2 from the germline V gene are MDHEN and SYDVKM. CDR3 in amino acids: CASSHPYGYTF. CDR3 nucleotides: TGTGCCAGCAGCCACCCCTATGGCTACACCTTC.

This clonotype was observed a few times. V and J are TRBV24-1 and TRBJ2-3; D is unclear. Germline V gene data show CDR1 as KGHDR and CDR2 as SFDVKD. Trimming stripped 0 bases from V and 6 bases from J, with 12 bases between. The CDR3 runs 15 residues. In nucleotides, the CDR3 is TGTGCCACCAGTGATTTGCCCACCTCCACGGATACGCAGTATTTT. This gives the protein CATSDLPTSTDTQYF.

The chain carries TRBV20-1 and TRBJ2-7, with 9 bases that match TRBD1. Looked up from germline, CDR1 is DFQATT and CDR2 is SNEGSKA (reference sequence). This CDR3 region has 15 residues. V shed 4 bases and J 5 bases; nucleotides not matched to a gene: 12. This chain's CDR3 is CSANTGTGNVDEQYF. The CDR3 DNA is TGCAGTGCTAACACCGGGACAGGGAACGTCGACGAGCAGTACTTC.

The chain recombines TRBV20-1 with TRBJ1-2, with D perhaps TRBD1 (6 bases). Trimming shortened V by 3 bases and J by 1 base, and 15 bases separated the two germline ends. This CDR3 has 15 residues. The germline V gene encodes CDR1 DFQATT and CDR2 SNEGSKA (reference sequence). The CDR3 is CSARGGGVSNYGYTF. The CDR3, as DNA: TGCAGTGCTAGGGGAGGGGGGGTTAGTAACTATGGCTACACCTTC.

This clonotype was seen only a few times. The J gene is TRBJ2-3, the V gene TRBV20-1; 13 bases fit TRBD2. Germline loops: CDR1 DFQATT, CDR2 SNEGSKA (reference sequence). The CDR3 covers 18 residues. The trim removed 6 bases at V and 2 bases at J, leaving 14 bases unmatched. The CDR3 reads CSAKTGTSGVGTTDTQYF. CDR3 in DNA: TGCAGTGCCAAAACCGGGACTAGCGGGGTCGGAACCACAGATACGCAGTATTTT.

In this sample, this clonotype turned up many times. The chain links TRBV28 to TRBJ1-5; 8 bases map to TRBD1. The length of the CDR3 is 15 residues. J was trimmed by 5 bases and V by 5 bases; bases with no gene match: 8. CDR1 is MDHEN and CDR2 is SYDVKM in the germline V gene. In DNA, the CDR3 is TGTGCCAGCAGTCTAGGGACAGGAGGACATCAGCCCCAGCATTTT. Amino acid sequence: CASSLGTGGHQPQHF.

This chain uses TRBV19 with TRBJ2-1; no definite D call. With 10 bases removed from V and 0 bases from J, the gap between germline ends came to 13 bases. From germline, CDR1 is LNHDA and CDR2 SQIVND (reference sequence). The CDR3 sequence is 14 residues long. CDR3 sequence (DNA): TGTGCCACCCAGGTCCCCAACTCCTACAATGAGCAGTTCTTC. Its protein is CATQVPNSYNEQFF. Using reference TRBV19 and TRBJ2-1 for the parts outside the CDR3, the full variable domain is DGGITQSPKYLFRKEGQNVTLSCEQNLNHDAMYWYRQDPGQGLRLIYYSQIVNDFQKGDIAEGYSVSREKKESFPLTVTSAQKNPTAFYLCATQVPNSYNEQFFGPGTRLTVL.

This clonotype was detected many times. Sequence at one end of the junction differs from germline and may be a read error. The CDR3 is CASTLGLANTGELFF. CDR3 sequence (DNA): TGTGCCAGCACCTTAGGGTTAGCGAACACCGGGGAGCTGTTTTTT. V and J are TRBV7-3 and TRBJ2-2; no reliable D call. The CDR3 runs 15 residues. CDR1 SGHTA and CDR2 FQGTGA come from the germline V gene.

This clonotype has more than one count but fewer than ten. The chain employs TRBV6-1 and TRBJ2-2; a weak D match, TRBD1 (5 bases). Germline assignment: CDR1 MNHNS and CDR2 SASEGT. V was clipped by 3 bases and J by 5 bases, with 22 bases between them. There are 18 residues in the CDR3. The CDR3 DNA follows: TGTGCCAGCAGTGATTGGGTCGCAGGGTTTCGGAAAACCGGGGAGCTGTTTTTT. It yields the protein CASSDWVAGFRKTGELFF.

Remarks on this clonotype: At one of its ends the junction is not consistent with the germline gene, which may arise from a read error. The CDR3 region has the DNA TGCAGTGCTGGAGACTGGGTTAGCGAGCAGTACTTC. Translated, it gives CSAGDWVSEQYF. The gene calls are TRBV20-1 and TRBJ2-7; the D is unclear. This CDR3 comprises 12 residues. Germline V CDR1 and CDR2: DFQATT, SNEGSKA (reference sequence).

This clonotype was counted at least ten times. The chain employs TRBV5-1 and TRBJ2-5; D gene uncertain. CDR1 is SGHRS and CDR2 is YFSETQ in the germline V gene. The CDR3 covers 15 residues. Trimming removed 0 bases at V and 1 base at J, with 10 bases between. CDR3 protein: CASSLAVSPQETQYF. In nucleotides, the CDR3 is TGCGCCAGCAGCTTGGCCGTTAGTCCCCAAGAGACCCAGTACTTC.

This clonotype was recorded many times. This sequence joins TRBV2 and TRBJ2-3; TRBD2 agrees at 11 bases. CDR1 and CDR2 (germline): SNHLY, FYNNEI. The J segment lost 4 bases and the V segment lost 5 bases, leaving 5 bases of the junction unmatched. The CDR3 consists of 15 residues. CDR3 nucleotide sequence: TGTGCCAGCAGTTACTTACTAGCGGGGGCAGATACGCAGTATTTT. As protein: CASSYLLAGADTQYF.

The chain recombines TRBV7-9 with TRBJ2-1; D may be TRBD1 (5 bases). V was pared by 2 bases and J by 6 bases, with 8 bases between. Germline loops: CDR1 SEHNR, CDR2 FQNEAQ (reference sequence). CDR3 length: 13 amino acids. CDR3 DNA: TGTGCCAGCAGCTTACAGGGCGGCAATGAGCAGTTCTTC. Translated, it gives CASSLQGGNEQFF.

This clonotype was detected many times. V gene TRBV12-3 or TRBV12-4 combines with J gene TRBJ1-2, with TRBD1 identical over 12 bases. The CDR3 covers 16 residues. V dropped 3 bases and J dropped 4; count of bases not matched to a gene: 6. The CDR3 DNA reads TGTGCCAGCAGTTTGGGGACAGGGGGCGTAGGCTATGGCTACACCTTC. This encodes CASSLGTGGVGYGYTF.

The sample holds many counts of this clonotype. The chain employs TRBV30 and TRBJ2-1; 9 bases map to TRBD2. Germline V gene data show CDR1 as GTSNPN and CDR2 as SVGIG (reference sequence). This CDR3 region has 14 residues. The V and J ends lost 6 bases and 7 bases, in that order; junction bases with no gene match: 10. CDR3 sequence (DNA): TGTGCCTGTAAACCCAGCACTAGCGGGAATGAGCAGTTCTTC. This translates into CACKPSTSGNEQFF.

This clonotype showed up just a few times. This chain connects TRBV14 to TRBJ2-5, with 8 bases lining up with TRBD2. From germline, CDR1 is SGHDN and CDR2 FVKESK. The CDR3 contains 20 residues. J gave up 5 bases and V 0 bases, and 20 bases lay outside the gene matches. CDR3 residues: CASSQDWRLAPIHTRETQYF. The DNA for the CDR3 is TGTGCCAGCAGCCAAGATTGGAGACTAGCGCCGATACACACCAGGGAGACCCAGTACTTC.

The rearrangement links TRBV2 to TRBJ2-7; TRBD2 aligns across 13 bases. The V gene end was trimmed by 7 bases and the J gene end by 3 bases; junction bases not matched to a gene: 6. The CDR3 sequence is 15 residues long. Per the germline V gene, CDR1 is SNHLY and CDR2 is FYNNEI. CDR3 sequence: CASKGLAGKGYEQYF. As DNA, the CDR3 is TGTGCCAGCAAGGGACTAGCGGGAAAGGGCTACGAGCAGTACTTC.

This clonotype showed up just once. The chain couples TRBV3-1 to TRBJ1-2, with D uncertain. The CDR3 extends over 13 amino acids. Trimming took 8 bases from V and 3 from J, leaving 13 bases between them. Germline values: CDR1 LGHDT, CDR2 YNNKEL (reference sequence). The CDR3, as DNA: TGTGCCAGCTGTTTAAACAGCTACTATGGCTACACCTTC. Encoded protein: CASCLNSYYGYTF.

This clonotype turned up a few times. V and J are TRBV12-3 or TRBV12-4 and TRBJ1-1; no definite D call. Trimming took off 8 bases at V and 6 bases at J, with 10 bases between the two ends. The length of the CDR3 is 11 residues. The CDR3 region is CASWLGAEAFF. In DNA form, the CDR3 reads TGTGCCAGCTGGCTGGGCGCTGAAGCTTTCTTT.